This T cell receptor (beta chain) stems from a study of PD-1 blockade in classical Hodgkin lymphoma. Study-wide results and caveats: The diversity seen at baseline in complete responders resembled that of newly diagnosed patients.

The sample holds a few counts of this clone. Its antigen is as yet unknown. Germline V gene data show CDR1 as SGHAT and CDR2 as FQNNGV. V was clipped by 5 bases and J by 7 bases, with 17 bases between them. CDR3 length: 15 amino acids. Sequencing was performed with immunoSEQ multiplex PCR; in TCRdb, only in-frame clones are kept and a portion is missing. Among around 14,000 clones listed, approximately 78% were seen once. Every patient had relapsed following autologous stem cell transplantation, and cohorts differed in brentuximab vedotin exposure. The chain links TRBV11-2 to TRBJ1-4, with D tentatively TRBD1 (5 bases). The input for sequencing was peripheral blood mononuclear cells (PBMCs), taken before the second cycle of nivolumab. The source of this sequence is a human donor with classical Hodgkin lymphoma. CDR3 nucleotide sequence: TGTGCCAGCAGCCCTTTGGACATTAAGACTGAAAAACTGTTTTTT. Its translation is CASSPLDIKTEKLFF.